Below are 20 T cell receptor beta chains sequenced from a single sample in a study of regulatory and conventional T cells in RAG deficiency. Blood CD4+ CD25-low CD127-high conventional T cells supplied the genomic DNA template. The protocol was immunoSEQ multiplex PCR, while the TCRdb copy is restricted to in-frame clones and leaves out a portion. This table holds roughly 32,000 clones, 95% to 96% found once. These data were likewise used in another study, on regulatory T cells. That work adds: The primer mix had 52 TRBV and 13 TRBJ primers.

Sequencing input: CD25- CD4+ T cells sorted from blood. The receptors stem from a human donor in good health.

The J gene is TRBJ1-5, the V gene TRBV18; the D gene is possibly TRBD1 (5 bases). The germline V and J ends were trimmed by 2 bases and 4 bases, with 12 bases remaining between them. Germline CDR1 reads KGHSH; CDR2 reads LQKENI. This CDR3 spans 15 amino acids. Here the CDR3 reads CASSPSGQGNQPQHF. In DNA, the CDR3 is TGTGCCAGCTCACCATCAGGGCAGGGTAATCAGCCCCAGCATTTT.

The count of this clone is one. The chain links TRBV9 to TRBJ2-5; the D gene is possibly TRBD2 (10 bases). Looked up from germline, CDR1 is SGDLS and CDR2 is YYNGEE. CDR3 length: 20 amino acids. V was cut by 5 bases and J by 4 bases, with 33 bases left in between. CDR3 sequence reads: CASSHPGQGQREGPAETQYF. CDR3 DNA: TGTGCCAGCAGTCATCCGGGACAGGGACAGCGGGAGGGGCCGGCAGAGACCCAGTACTTC.

J is TRBJ2-3 and V is TRBV6-1, with a weak D call TRBD1 (6 bases). This CDR3 region has 16 residues. Trimming left V 3 bases short and J 6 bases short, with 19 bases between. CDR1 and CDR2 (germline): MNHNS, SASEGT. CDR3 sequence reads: CASSERTGTLGDTQYF. In DNA form, the CDR3 reads TGTGCCAGCAGTGAGAGAACAGGGACACTTGGGGATACGCAGTATTTT.

This chain uses TRBV7-9 with TRBJ1-5; a possible D gene is TRBD1 (5 bases). V lost 4 bases and J 0 bases, leaving 10 bases between the germline ends. CDR1 and CDR2 (germline): SEHNR, FQNEAQ (reference sequence). The CDR3 sequence is 15 residues long. This chain's CDR3 is CASSSGSTSNQPQHF. Here the CDR3 DNA reads TGTGCCAGCAGCTCAGGGTCGACTAGCAATCAGCCCCAGCATTTT.

J is TRBJ2-1 and V is TRBV11-2, with 14 bases fitting TRBD2. CDR3 length equals 16 residues. Germline-derived CDR1 and CDR2 are SGHAT and FQNNGV. J gave up 10 bases and V 3 bases, and 8 bases lay outside the gene matches. The CDR3 DNA sequence: TGTGCCAGCAGCTTCCGGACTAGCGGGAGGCCGGGGGAGCAGTTCTTC. Translated, it gives CASSFRTSGRPGEQFF.

The rearrangement joins TRBV19 to TRBJ2-7; D might be TRBD2 (6 bases). The CDR3 length is 14 residues. Germline V gene data show CDR1 as LNHDA and CDR2 as SQIVND (reference sequence). The ends were cut back, 3 bases at V and 4 bases at J, with 13 bases in the middle. CDR3 coding DNA: TGTGCCAGTAGTATGGCCTCGCGGGGTTACGAGCAGTACTTC. Its translation is CASSMASRGYEQYF.

The rearrangement uses TRBV10-3 and TRBJ2-7; TRBD2 is a possible D gene (6 bases). V was clipped by 10 bases and J by 1 base, with 11 bases between them. The CDR3 extends over 12 amino acids. Germline V gene sequence: CDR1 ENHRY, CDR2 SYGVKD. The CDR3 nucleotides read TGTGCCACGGGGACTTTTTCCTACGAGCAGTACTTC. Its translation: CATGTFSYEQYF.

The V gene is TRBV2, the J gene TRBJ2-1; tentative D call: TRBD1 (6 bases). Germline V gives CDR1 SNHLY, CDR2 FYNNEI. CDR3 size: 15 residues. V was clipped by 6 bases and J by 4 bases, with 16 bases between them. Here the CDR3 DNA reads TGTGCCAGCAGAAAGGACAGCGGACCATACAATGAGCAGTTCTTC. Translation gives CASRKDSGPYNEQFF.

This clone was seen once. The chain joins TRBV12-5 to TRBJ2-1; maybe TRBD2 (6 bases). Germline V gene data show CDR1 as LGHNT and CDR2 as FRNRAP. Trimming cost V 6 bases and J 10 bases, with 19 bases left between them. The CDR3 totals 14 residues. CDR3 residues: CASGMSGQGGEQFF. The CDR3 DNA reads as TGTGCTAGTGGGATGAGTGGCCAGGGAGGCGAGCAGTTCTTC. The variable domain in full, completed from reference TRBV12-5 and TRBJ2-1, reads DARVTQTPRHKVTEMGQEVTMRCQPILGHNTVFWYRQTMMQGLELLAYFRNRAPLDDSGMPKDRFSAEMPDATLATLKIQPSEPRDSAVYFCASGMSGQGGEQFFGPGTRLTVL.

This chain uses TRBV5-4 with TRBJ2-3, with 8 bases identical to TRBD1. Germline V gene sequence: CDR1 SGHNT, CDR2 YYREEE (reference sequence). Trimming took 3 bases from V and 4 from J; bases not matched to a gene: 10. This CDR3 is 16 amino acids long. The CDR3 coding sequence is TGTGCCAGCAGCTCCCCCACTGGACAGGGTTCAGATACGCAGTATTTT. As protein: CASSSPTGQGSDTQYF.

This chain joins TRBV5-1 and TRBJ2-2; 9 bases are a match to TRBD1. CDR3 length: 17 amino acids. Trimming cost V 4 bases and J 3 bases; bases outside gene matches: 10. The germline gives CDR1 SGHRS, CDR2 YFSETQ. The CDR3 coding sequence is TGCGCCAGCAGCCCCCCACTTACAGGGGGCTACACCGGGGAGCTGTTTTTT. Translating gives CASSPPLTGGYTGELFF.

The rearrangement joins TRBV5-5 to TRBJ2-1, with D perhaps TRBD2 (6 bases). Germline V gene lookup returns CDR1 SGHKS and CDR2 YYEKEE (reference sequence). The CDR3 sequence is 18 residues long. Deletions cut 2 bases from V and 5 bases from J, with 23 bases between. DNA for the CDR3: TGTGCCAGCAGCTTAACAGGACTACGGGTGGGGTTGGACAATGAGCAGTTCTTC. This encodes CASSLTGLRVGLDNEQFF. The full variable domain, its missing parts supplied by reference TRBV5-5 and TRBJ2-1, is DAGVTQSPTHLIKTRGQQVTLRCSPISGHKSVSWYQQVLGQGPQFIFQYYEKEERGRGNFPDRFSARQFPNYSSELNVNALLLGDSALYLCASSLTGLRVGLDNEQFFGPGTRLTVL.

This chain links TRBV4-3 with TRBJ2-1; perhaps TRBD2 as D (7 bases). The germline V gene has CDR1 LGHNA and CDR2 YSLEER. The CDR3 covers 15 residues. Trimming left V 4 bases short and J 5 bases short, with 15 bases between. This CDR3 reads CASSRVSGGHNEQFF. DNA of the CDR3: TGCGCCAGCAGCCGCGTTTCCGGGGGGCACAATGAGCAGTTCTTC.

The chain couples TRBV6-1 to TRBJ2-7; a weak D match, TRBD1 (5 bases). CDR1 and CDR2 from the germline V gene are MNHNS and SASEGT. With 0 bases removed from V and 0 bases from J, the gap between germline ends came to 9 bases. This CDR3 region has 15 residues. The CDR3 DNA reads TGTGCCAGCAGTGAAGCGACAGCGAGCTCCTACGAGCAGTACTTC. As protein: CASSEATASSYEQYF.

The chain employs TRBV5-1 and TRBJ2-7, with 11 bases that match TRBD2. The CDR3 extends over 15 amino acids. CDR1 and CDR2 (germline): SGHRS, YFSETQ. V lost 4 bases and J lost 0; bases outside the gene matches: 3. CDR3 residues: CASSGTSGFSYEQYF. The CDR3 DNA follows: TGCGCCAGCAGCGGGACTAGCGGATTCTCCTACGAGCAGTACTTC.

The chain couples TRBV5-1 to TRBJ2-7, with 9 bases matching TRBD2. CDR3 length: 16 residues. Germline assignment: CDR1 SGHRS and CDR2 YFSETQ. Losses at the gene ends were 0 bases for V and 4 bases for J; bases not matched to a gene: 8. For the CDR3, the DNA is TGCGCCAGCAGCTTGGTCAAGGCGGGAGGGGGGTACGAGCAGTACTTC. Translation gives CASSLVKAGGGYEQYF.

The V call is TRBV6-5, the J call TRBJ1-1; weak D call: TRBD1 (5 bases). V lost 7 bases to trimming and J lost 4 bases, with 13 bases between them. There are 13 residues in the CDR3. Germline V gene lookup returns CDR1 MNHEY and CDR2 SVGAGI. CDR3 region: CASNRQGITEAFF. For the CDR3, the DNA is TGTGCCAGCAACAGGCAGGGAATCACTGAAGCTTTCTTT.

J is TRBJ2-5 and V is TRBV7-2, with unresolved D. The ends were cut back, 5 bases at V and 5 bases at J, with 9 bases in the middle. From germline, CDR1 is SGHTA and CDR2 FQGNSA. The CDR3 contains 12 residues. The CDR3 loop is CASSKARETQYF. The CDR3 region has the DNA TGTGCCAGCAGCAAAGCCCGGGAGACCCAGTACTTC.

The chain combines TRBV5-1 with TRBJ1-4; the D gene is possibly TRBD1 (6 bases). Germline V gives CDR1 SGHRS, CDR2 YFSETQ. The CDR3 totals 16 residues. V was pared by 2 bases and J by 5 bases, with 16 bases between. The CDR3 here is CASSFTTGTRNEKLFF. CDR3 sequence (DNA): TGCGCCAGCAGCTTTACTACCGGGACAAGGAATGAAAAACTGTTTTTT.

This chain connects TRBV14 to TRBJ2-7; TRBD1 might be the D (7 bases). Between the trimmed V and J ends, which lost 1 base and 4 bases, there was a span of 14 bases. The CDR3 spans 15 residues. Germline V gene sequence: CDR1 SGHDN, CDR2 FVKESK. CDR3 in amino acids: CASSQVGGGSYEQYF. DNA of the CDR3: TGTGCCAGCAGCCAAGTAGGAGGGGGCAGTTACGAGCAGTACTTC. The whole variable domain, filled in from reference TRBV14 and TRBJ2-7, reads EAGVTQFPSHSVIEKGQTVTLRCDPISGHDNLYWYRRVMGKEIKFLLHFVKESKQDESGMPNNRFLAERTGGTYSTLKVQPAELEDSGVYFCASSQVGGGSYEQYFGPGTRLTVT.